This T cell receptor beta chain was documented in a study of spatial heterogeneity in lung cancer. TCRdb redid the calling of the 5' RACE reads with MiXCR, one entry per CDR3 protein. Counted here are 25,000 to 30,000 distinct CDR3 sequences, roughly 6.6% occurring once; the ten biggest clones make up approximately 24%. This CDR3 has 16 residues. Trimming took 4 bases from V and 7 from J; bases not matched to a gene: 11. The germline gives CDR1 LGHDT, CDR2 YNNKEL (reference sequence). Time point given: sample taken at primary tumor resection. In this sample, this clonotype turned up many times. The antigen is undetermined. Study-level results: For expanded intratumoral alpha and beta TCRs, counts tracked tumor mutation counts.

The chain carries TRBV3-1 and TRBJ2-5; 11 bases match TRBD2. Here the sequenced sample was lung tumor tissue, taken at surgery. The clonotype comes from a male donor with early-stage non-small cell lung cancer. The CDR3 here is CASSRLPSGGRVTQYF. CDR3 in DNA: TGTGCCAGCAGCCGGCTCCCTAGCGGGGGGCGGGTGACCCAGTACTTC.